The rows below give T cell receptor beta chains drawn from one sample of a study of beta chain features in type 1 diabetes. Sequenced by immunoSEQ multiplex PCR; TCRdb stores in-frame clones only, minus some. The table lists some 250,000 clones, 14% of them singletons, with 0.015% to 0.02% in the top ten. Source material: naive CD4+ T cells from blood. All receptors come from a man aged 25 to 40 with type 1 diabetes. Each CDR3 is given with its conserved first and last residue. Each record gives: CDR3 protein, CDR3 DNA, V gene, J gene, D gene, clone size. D genes are given only for firm matches. Size is omitted from some rows. Given values are once, few, many or a class for expanded clones.

cdr3_aa: CASSLKNTEAFF
cdr3_nt: TGTGCCAGCAGCCTAAAGAACACTGAAGCTTTCTTT
v_call: TRBV11-3
j_call: TRBJ1-1
d_call: -
clone_size: few

cdr3_aa: CAWSKVSGETQYF
cdr3_nt: TGTGCCTGGAGTAAGGTATCAGGAGAGACCCAGTACTTC
v_call: TRBV30
j_call: TRBJ2-5
d_call: -
clone_size: few

cdr3_aa: CACRTSSGNTIYF
cdr3_nt: TGTGCCTGCCGTACAAGCTCTGGAAACACCATATATTTT
v_call: TRBV30
j_call: TRBJ1-3
d_call: -
clone_size: -

cdr3_aa: CASSELQPNTEAFF
cdr3_nt: TGTGCCAGCAGCGAGTTACAGCCGAACACTGAAGCTTTCTTT
v_call: TRBV2
j_call: TRBJ1-1
d_call: -
clone_size: -

cdr3_aa: CASSPRSSIGYEQYF
cdr3_nt: TGTGCCAGCTCCCCCCGTTCTTCGATCGGCTACGAGCAGTACTTC
v_call: TRBV18
j_call: TRBJ2-7
d_call: -
clone_size: few

cdr3_aa: CASSNPSTEAFF
cdr3_nt: TGCGCCAGCAGCAATCCCAGCACTGAAGCTTTCTTT
v_call: TRBV4-1
j_call: TRBJ1-1
d_call: -
clone_size: -

cdr3_aa: CAWSVLAGVNEQFF
cdr3_nt: TGTGCCTGGAGTGTACTAGCGGGAGTCAATGAGCAGTTCTTC
v_call: TRBV30
j_call: TRBJ2-1
d_call: TRBD2
clone_size: few

cdr3_aa: CSVGNGGGEGYTF
cdr3_nt: TGCAGCGTTGGGAACGGCGGGGGAGAGGGCTACACCTTC
v_call: TRBV29-1
j_call: TRBJ1-2
d_call: -
clone_size: few

cdr3_aa: CATSGGGQGQETQYF
cdr3_nt: TGTGCCACCAGCGGCGGGGGGCAGGGGCAAGAGACCCAGTACTTC
v_call: TRBV15
j_call: TRBJ2-5
d_call: TRBD2
clone_size: -

cdr3_aa: CASSLQASYGYTF
cdr3_nt: TGTGCCAGCAGTTTGCAGGCCTCCTATGGCTACACCTTC
v_call: TRBV27
j_call: TRBJ1-2
d_call: -
clone_size: few

cdr3_aa: CASSWGLAGGPGDTQYF
cdr3_nt: TGCGCCAGCAGCTGGGGACTAGCGGGAGGGCCAGGCGATACGCAGTATTTT
v_call: TRBV5-1
j_call: TRBJ2-3
d_call: TRBD2
clone_size: few

cdr3_aa: CASSPYGGRNEKLFF
cdr3_nt: TGCGCCAGCAGCCCGTACGGCGGGAGGAATGAAAAACTGTTTTTT
v_call: TRBV5-1
j_call: TRBJ1-4
d_call: -
clone_size: few

cdr3_aa: CASSYEASEQFF
cdr3_nt: TGTGCCAGCAGTTACGAGGCAAGTGAGCAGTTCTTC
v_call: TRBV6-6
j_call: TRBJ2-1
d_call: -
clone_size: -

cdr3_aa: CAWSVRGRGHPSSGANVLTF
cdr3_nt: TGTGCCTGGAGTGTACGGGGGAGGGGACACCCAAGCTCTGGGGCCAACGTCCTGACTTTC
v_call: TRBV30
j_call: TRBJ2-6
d_call: -
clone_size: few

cdr3_aa: CSATYGNTEAFF
cdr3_nt: TGCAGCGCAACGTACGGTAACACTGAAGCTTTCTTT
v_call: TRBV29-1
j_call: TRBJ1-1
d_call: -
clone_size: few

cdr3_aa: CASSPLQGSSYEQYF
cdr3_nt: TGTGCCAGCAGCCCTTTGCAGGGGAGCTCCTACGAGCAGTACTTC
v_call: TRBV2
j_call: TRBJ2-7
d_call: -
clone_size: few

cdr3_aa: CASSPGRNQYEQYF
cdr3_nt: TGCGCCAGCAGCCCGGGAAGGAACCAATACGAGCAGTACTTC
v_call: TRBV5-1
j_call: TRBJ2-7
d_call: -
clone_size: -

cdr3_aa: CASSEYETSGGREQFF
cdr3_nt: TGTGCCAGCAGTGAATATGAGACTAGCGGGGGGAGAGAGCAGTTCTTC
v_call: TRBV25-1
j_call: TRBJ2-1
d_call: TRBD2
clone_size: -

cdr3_aa: CASRRLATAYEQYF
cdr3_nt: TGCGCCAGCAGAAGACTAGCTACGGCCTACGAGCAGTACTTC
v_call: TRBV5-1
j_call: TRBJ2-7
d_call: TRBD2
clone_size: -

cdr3_aa: CASSWTGNSPLHF
cdr3_nt: TGTGCCAGCAGCTGGACGGGAAATTCACCCCTCCACTTT
v_call: TRBV5-6
j_call: TRBJ1-6
d_call: -
clone_size: -

cdr3_aa: CASSQGAAYNEQFF
cdr3_nt: TGTGCCAGCTCTCAGGGGGCGGCCTACAATGAGCAGTTCTTC
v_call: TRBV25-1
j_call: TRBJ2-1
d_call: TRBD1
clone_size: -

cdr3_aa: CASSLGTPGELFF
cdr3_nt: TGTGCCAGCAGCTTGGGGACACCCGGGGAGCTGTTTTTT
v_call: TRBV5-6
j_call: TRBJ2-2
d_call: -
clone_size: few

cdr3_aa: CAGENRGLEPLHF
cdr3_nt: TGTGCCGGAGAAAACAGGGGGCTGGAACCCCTCCACTTT
v_call: TRBV2
j_call: TRBJ1-6
d_call: TRBD1
clone_size: -

cdr3_aa: CASSLRPEWARATQYF
cdr3_nt: TGTGCCAGCAGCCTCCGCCCCGAGTGGGCGCGGGCGACCCAGTACTTC
v_call: TRBV5-6
j_call: TRBJ2-5
d_call: -
clone_size: -

cdr3_aa: CASSSGPDNEQFF
cdr3_nt: TGTGCCAGCTCTAGCGGGCCAGACAATGAGCAGTTCTTC
v_call: TRBV30
j_call: TRBJ2-1
d_call: TRBD2
clone_size: -

cdr3_aa: CASSLGGQRNEKLFF
cdr3_nt: TGTGCCAGCAGTTTAGGGGGACAGAGGAATGAAAAACTGTTTTTT
v_call: TRBV28
j_call: TRBJ1-4
d_call: TRBD1
clone_size: -

cdr3_aa: CASSVAGTRAEQYF
cdr3_nt: TGTGCCAGCAGCGTAGCGGGGACTCGGGCCGAGCAGTACTTC
v_call: TRBV9
j_call: TRBJ2-7
d_call: -
clone_size: few

cdr3_aa: CASSPTVKDTQYF
cdr3_nt: TGTGCCAGCAGTCCGACAGTTAAAGATACGCAGTATTTT
v_call: TRBV6-6
j_call: TRBJ2-3
d_call: -
clone_size: few

cdr3_aa: CATSTLAGEVETQYF
cdr3_nt: TGTGCCACCAGCACCTTAGCGGGGGAGGTGGAGACCCAGTACTTC
v_call: TRBV15
j_call: TRBJ2-5
d_call: TRBD2
clone_size: -

cdr3_aa: CASSPGSGEYEQYF
cdr3_nt: TGTGCCAGCTCACCAGGGTCAGGGGAATACGAGCAGTACTTC
v_call: TRBV18
j_call: TRBJ2-7
d_call: -
clone_size: -

cdr3_aa: CASSVVAGSKGNEQFF
cdr3_nt: TGTGCCAGCAGCGTAGTGGCGGGTTCTAAAGGGAATGAGCAGTTCTTC
v_call: TRBV9
j_call: TRBJ2-1
d_call: -
clone_size: -

cdr3_aa: CASSPHSGQGASEQYF
cdr3_nt: TGCGCCAGCAGCCCTCACTCGGGACAGGGGGCGAGCGAGCAGTACTTC
v_call: TRBV4-1
j_call: TRBJ2-7
d_call: TRBD1
clone_size: -

cdr3_aa: CASRDGRGDNYGYTF
cdr3_nt: TGCGCCAGCCGGGATGGGAGGGGAGATAACTATGGCTACACCTTC
v_call: TRBV5-1
j_call: TRBJ1-2
d_call: -
clone_size: -

cdr3_aa: CASSSREANYGYTF
cdr3_nt: TGTGCCAGCAGCTCCAGGGAAGCTAACTATGGCTACACCTTC
v_call: TRBV7-9
j_call: TRBJ1-2
d_call: -
clone_size: -

cdr3_aa: CASSWTGGTNEQYF
cdr3_nt: TGTGCCAGCAGCTGGACAGGGGGAACAAACGAGCAGTACTTC
v_call: TRBV7-9
j_call: TRBJ2-7
d_call: TRBD1
clone_size: -

cdr3_aa: CASSLSGSSGANVLTF
cdr3_nt: TGTGCCAGCAGCTTGAGTGGCTCCTCTGGGGCCAACGTCCTGACTTTC
v_call: TRBV5-6
j_call: TRBJ2-6
d_call: -
clone_size: few

cdr3_aa: CASSPRQGSSYEQYF
cdr3_nt: TGTGCCAGCTCACCAAGGCAGGGGAGCTCCTACGAGCAGTACTTC
v_call: TRBV18
j_call: TRBJ2-7
d_call: -
clone_size: -

cdr3_aa: CASSLGTVYGYTF
cdr3_nt: TGTGCCAGCAGCTTGGGTACAGTTTATGGCTACACCTTC
v_call: TRBV5-6
j_call: TRBJ1-2
d_call: -
clone_size: -

cdr3_aa: CASTQPRLAGSYEQYF
cdr3_nt: TGTGCCAGCACCCAGCCGAGACTAGCGGGGAGCTACGAGCAGTACTTC
v_call: TRBV7-9
j_call: TRBJ2-7
d_call: TRBD2
clone_size: -

cdr3_aa: CASSLSELWREASTYEQYF
cdr3_nt: TGTGCCAGCAGTTTATCCGAACTGTGGCGGGAGGCGTCGACCTACGAGCAGTACTTC
v_call: TRBV28
j_call: TRBJ2-7
d_call: TRBD2
clone_size: -

cdr3_aa: CASSLEDRDYGYTF
cdr3_nt: TGTGCCAGCAGCTTAGAGGACAGGGACTATGGCTACACCTTC
v_call: TRBV7-9
j_call: TRBJ1-2
d_call: TRBD1
clone_size: -

cdr3_aa: CASILGLVCYEQYF
cdr3_nt: TGTGCCAGCATCCTAGGACTAGTCTGCTACGAGCAGTACTTC
v_call: TRBV21-1
j_call: TRBJ2-7
d_call: -
clone_size: -

cdr3_aa: CASSDWGNLDRVMNTEAFF
cdr3_nt: TGTGCCAGCAGTGACTGGGGTAATTTGGACAGGGTGATGAACACTGAAGCTTTCTTT
v_call: TRBV6-1
j_call: TRBJ1-1
d_call: TRBD1
clone_size: few

cdr3_aa: CASSPYGTGGTDTQYF
cdr3_nt: TGTGCCAGCAGCCCCTACGGGACAGGGGGAACGGATACGCAGTATTTT
v_call: TRBV9
j_call: TRBJ2-3
d_call: TRBD1
clone_size: few